This T cell receptor beta chain stems from a study of response to subunit inactivated influenza vaccine. General study findings and limits: Only a handful of new T cells, the authors suggested, are recruited with each seasonal influenza vaccination.

TCRdb processed the RT-PCR reads anew with MiXCR; each CDR3 protein has one entry. This sample carries some 500,000 distinct CDR3 sequences, 16% of them seen once, and the ten largest clones take less than 4%. The germline V gene encodes CDR1 SQVTM and CDR2 ANQGSEA. Trimming cost V 1 base and J 0 bases, with 15 bases left between them. The CDR3 runs to 16 residues. A remark on this clonotype: Its antigen is not known.

This chain connects TRBV29-1 to TRBJ1-1; D ambiguous. The input for sequencing was CD4+ T cells sorted from PBMCs, taken around 2 years after vaccination. The source is a man between 50 and 70 years old who received an inactivated influenza vaccine. This CDR3 is CSVEALVWEMNTEAFF. CDR3 coding DNA: TGCAGCGTTGAAGCCCTAGTCTGGGAGATGAACACTGAAGCTTTCTTT.